The T cell receptor (beta chain) under discussion was sequenced for a study of T cell repertoires in cytomegalovirus infection. The overall study: In public TCR beta signatures, there were indications of both CMV infection and matching HLA type. Overall study findings and caveats: CMV-specific TCR beta clonotypes restricted by HLA-C were the ones dominating the ex vivo response. CMV carriers with the relevant HLA were identified by cumulative public TCR beta family frequency.

TCRdb reanalysed the reads using MiXCR and keeps one entry per CDR3 protein. The table includes about 68,000 distinct CDR3 sequences, approximately 22% detected once. This clonotype was seen a few times. The antigen remains undetermined. The germline V gene encodes CDR1 SEHNR and CDR2 FQNEAQ (reference sequence). CDR3 length: 15 residues. Germline trimming cut 6 bases from V and 7 bases from J; bases unmatched to any gene: 7. The rearrangement uses TRBV7-9 and TRBJ2-1, with 12 nucleotides matching TRBD2. Sequencing used PBMCs, sequenced either directly or after in vitro stimulation (not recorded which). The origin of this receptor is a human donor in good health (CMV status not recorded). Some clones in this sample may be carry-over from other donors' samples. CDR3 region: CASSLTSGGGNEQFF. For the CDR3, the DNA is TGTGCCAGCAGTTTGACTAGCGGGGGAGGAAATGAGCAGTTCTTC.